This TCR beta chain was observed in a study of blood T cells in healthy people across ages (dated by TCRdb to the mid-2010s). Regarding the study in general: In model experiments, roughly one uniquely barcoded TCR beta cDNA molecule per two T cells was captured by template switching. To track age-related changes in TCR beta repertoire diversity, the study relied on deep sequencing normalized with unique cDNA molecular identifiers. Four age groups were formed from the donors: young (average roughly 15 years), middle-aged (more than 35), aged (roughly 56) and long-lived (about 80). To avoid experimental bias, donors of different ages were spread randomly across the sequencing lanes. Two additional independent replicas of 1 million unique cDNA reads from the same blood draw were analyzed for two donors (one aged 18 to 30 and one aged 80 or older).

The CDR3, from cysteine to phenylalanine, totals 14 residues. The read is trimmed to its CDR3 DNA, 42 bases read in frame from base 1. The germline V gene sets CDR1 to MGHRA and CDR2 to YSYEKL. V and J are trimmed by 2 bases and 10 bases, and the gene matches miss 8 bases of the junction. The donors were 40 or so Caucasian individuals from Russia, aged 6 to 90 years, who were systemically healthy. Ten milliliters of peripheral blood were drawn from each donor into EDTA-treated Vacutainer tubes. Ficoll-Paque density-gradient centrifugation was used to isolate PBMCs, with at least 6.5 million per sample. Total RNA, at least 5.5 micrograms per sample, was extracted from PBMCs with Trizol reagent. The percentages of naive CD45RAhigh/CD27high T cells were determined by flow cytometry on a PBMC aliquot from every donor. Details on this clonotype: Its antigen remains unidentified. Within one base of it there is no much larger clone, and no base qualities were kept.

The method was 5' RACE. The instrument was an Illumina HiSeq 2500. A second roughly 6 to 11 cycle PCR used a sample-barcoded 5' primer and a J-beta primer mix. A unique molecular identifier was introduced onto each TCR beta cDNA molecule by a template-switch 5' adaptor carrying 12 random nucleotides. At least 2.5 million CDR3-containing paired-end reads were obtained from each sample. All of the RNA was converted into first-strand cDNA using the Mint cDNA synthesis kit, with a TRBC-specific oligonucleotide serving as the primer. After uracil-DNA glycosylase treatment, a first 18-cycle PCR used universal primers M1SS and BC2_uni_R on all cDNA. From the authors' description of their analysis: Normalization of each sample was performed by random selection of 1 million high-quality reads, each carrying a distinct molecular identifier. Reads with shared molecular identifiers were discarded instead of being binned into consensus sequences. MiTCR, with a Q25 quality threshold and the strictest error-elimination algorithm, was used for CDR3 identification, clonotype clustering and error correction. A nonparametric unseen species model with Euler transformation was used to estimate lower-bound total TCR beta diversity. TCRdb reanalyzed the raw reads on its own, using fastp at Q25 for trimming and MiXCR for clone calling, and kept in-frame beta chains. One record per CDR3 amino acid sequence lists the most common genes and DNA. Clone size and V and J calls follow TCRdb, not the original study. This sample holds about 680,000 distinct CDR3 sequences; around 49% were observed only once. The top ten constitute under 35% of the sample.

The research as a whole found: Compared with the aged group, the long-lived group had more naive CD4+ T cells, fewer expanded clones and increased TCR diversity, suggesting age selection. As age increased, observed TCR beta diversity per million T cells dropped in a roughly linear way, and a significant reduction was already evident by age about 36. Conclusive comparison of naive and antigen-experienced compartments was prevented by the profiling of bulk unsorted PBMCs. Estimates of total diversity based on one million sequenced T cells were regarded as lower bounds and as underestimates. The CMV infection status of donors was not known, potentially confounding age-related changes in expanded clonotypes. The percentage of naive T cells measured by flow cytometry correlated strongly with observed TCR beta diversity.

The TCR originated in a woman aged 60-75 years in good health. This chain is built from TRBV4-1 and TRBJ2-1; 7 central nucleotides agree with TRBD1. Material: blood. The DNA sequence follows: TGCGCCAGCAGCCAACGACAGGGTTCGTGGGAGCAGTTCTTC. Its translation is CASSQRQGSWEQFF.